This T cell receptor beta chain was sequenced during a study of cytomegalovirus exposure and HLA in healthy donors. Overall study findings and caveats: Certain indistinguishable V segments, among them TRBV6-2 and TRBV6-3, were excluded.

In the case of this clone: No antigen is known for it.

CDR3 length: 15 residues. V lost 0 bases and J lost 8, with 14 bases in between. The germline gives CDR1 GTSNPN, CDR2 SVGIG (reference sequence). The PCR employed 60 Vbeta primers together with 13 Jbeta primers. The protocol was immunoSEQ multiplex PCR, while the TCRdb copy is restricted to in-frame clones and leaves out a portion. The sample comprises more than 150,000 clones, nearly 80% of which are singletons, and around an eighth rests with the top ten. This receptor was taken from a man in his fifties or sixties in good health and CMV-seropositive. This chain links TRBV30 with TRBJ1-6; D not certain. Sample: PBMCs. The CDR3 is CAWSVQGSPYSPLHF. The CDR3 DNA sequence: TGTGCCTGGAGTGTACAAGGGAGTCCATATTCACCCCTCCACTTT. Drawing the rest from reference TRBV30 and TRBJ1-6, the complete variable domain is SQTIHQWPATLVQPVGSPLSLECTVEGTSNPNLYWYRQAAGRGLQLLFYSVGIGQISSEVPQNLSASRPQDRQFILSSKKLLLSDSGFYLCAWSVQGSPYSPLHFGNGTRLTVT.